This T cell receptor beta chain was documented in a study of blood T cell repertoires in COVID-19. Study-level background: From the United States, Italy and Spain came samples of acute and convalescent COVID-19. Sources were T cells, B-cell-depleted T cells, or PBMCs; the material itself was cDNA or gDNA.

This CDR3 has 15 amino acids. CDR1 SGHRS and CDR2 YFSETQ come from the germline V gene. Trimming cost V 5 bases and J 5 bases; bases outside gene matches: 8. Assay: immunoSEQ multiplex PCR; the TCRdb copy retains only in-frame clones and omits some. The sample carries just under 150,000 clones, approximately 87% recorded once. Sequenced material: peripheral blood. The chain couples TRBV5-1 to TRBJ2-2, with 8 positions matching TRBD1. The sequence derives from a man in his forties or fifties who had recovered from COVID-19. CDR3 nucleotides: TGCGCCAGCAGACAGGGGGTTGGAGGGACCGGGGAGCTGTTTTTT. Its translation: CASRQGVGGTGELFF.